One and the same sample provided the 2 T cell receptor beta chains below, sequenced in a study of identical twins. TCRdb reprocessed the 5' RACE reads via MiXCR and lists one record per CDR3 protein. In the table there are about 530,000 distinct CDR3 sequences, approximately 20% of which are singletons. These sequences were also reported in another study, on yellow fever vaccine responses in identical twins.

Sample: CD4+ T cells sorted from blood. These receptors originate from a woman aged 18-35 years in good health.

J is TRBJ2-6 and V is TRBV20-1; TRBD1 matches 7 bases. The germline CDR1 and CDR2 sequences are DFQATT and SNEGSKA (reference sequence). The CDR3 contains 15 residues. V shed 1 base and J 4 bases; nucleotides not matched to a gene: 4. CDR3 sequence (DNA): TGCAGTGCTAGAGCCGGGACAGCCGGGGCCAACGTCCTGACTTTC. Residues: CSARAGTAGANVLTF.

This sequence joins TRBV29-1 and TRBJ2-1, with D perhaps TRBD1 (7 bases). Germline assignment: CDR1 SQVTM and CDR2 ANQGSEA. Deletions cut 6 bases from V and 14 bases from J, with 14 bases between. The CDR3 extends over 10 amino acids. The CDR3 sequence: CSVGGTEKFF. In nucleotides, the CDR3 is TGCAGCGTAGGAGGGACAGAGAAGTTCTTC.